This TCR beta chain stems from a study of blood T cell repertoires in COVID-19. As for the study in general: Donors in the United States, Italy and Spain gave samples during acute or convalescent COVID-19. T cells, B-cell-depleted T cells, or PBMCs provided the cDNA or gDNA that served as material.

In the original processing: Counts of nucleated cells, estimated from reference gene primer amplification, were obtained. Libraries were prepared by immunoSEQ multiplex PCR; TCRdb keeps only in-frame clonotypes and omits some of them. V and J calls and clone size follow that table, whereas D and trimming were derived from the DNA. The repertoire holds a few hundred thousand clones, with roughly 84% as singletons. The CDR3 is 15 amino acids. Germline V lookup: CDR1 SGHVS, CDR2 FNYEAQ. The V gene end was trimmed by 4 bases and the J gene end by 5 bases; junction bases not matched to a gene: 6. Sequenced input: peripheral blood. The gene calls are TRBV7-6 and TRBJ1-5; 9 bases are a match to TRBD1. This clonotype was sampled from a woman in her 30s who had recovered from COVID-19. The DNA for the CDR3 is TGTGCCAGCAGCTATAGTACAGGGGGCGATCAGCCCCAGCATTTT. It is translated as CASSYSTGGDQPQHF.